This TCR beta chain was documented in a study of tumor-infiltrating lymphocytes in localized non-small cell lung cancer. In regard to this clone: Its antigen is undetermined.

The CDR3 is 16 amino acids. The study, taken as a whole, reports: IM1 and IM2 tumors showed no difference in T-cell fraction.

Libraries were prepared by immunoSEQ multiplex PCR; TCRdb keeps only in-frame clonotypes and omits some of them. Here the sample spans 6,000 to 7,500 clones, 74% being singletons. Sequenced material: uninvolved lung tissue not adjacent to the tumor. The rearrangement links TRBV21-1 to TRBJ1-2; the D segment call TRBD1 is taken from the table without a DNA check. TRBV21-1 is recorded as a pseudogene. This receptor was identified in a human donor with non-small cell lung cancer. CDR3 nucleotides: TGTGCCAGCAGCAAAGTAGGGGACAGGGGCCCCTATGGCTACACCTTC. Protein sequence: CASSKVGDRGPYGYTF.